Listed here are 28 T cell receptor beta chains from one sample, sequenced in a study of cytomegalovirus exposure and HLA in healthy donors. Use of 60 Vbeta and 13 Jbeta primers characterized the PCR. The repertoire was sequenced with immunoSEQ multiplex PCR; TCRdb's copy has only in-frame clones and lacks some. Among 100,000 to 150,000 clones listed, around 80% were seen once. Sequenced sample: PBMCs. These receptors were obtained from a man aged 45-65 years in good health and CMV-seronegative.

The chain combines TRBV2 with TRBJ1-5, with 9 bases fitting TRBD1. V shed 7 bases, J shed 4 bases, and the junction held 8 bases outside the gene matches. The CDR3 is 15 residues long. Germline V gene sequence: CDR1 SNHLY, CDR2 FYNNEI. The CDR3 nucleotides are TGTGCCAGCACCGAGGGGACAGGGCTAAATCAGCCCCAGCATTTT. Amino acid sequence: CASTEGTGLNQPQHF.

The CDR3 region is CASSFRGQRYNSPLHF. The CDR3 coding sequence is TGTGCCAGCAGTTTCCGCGGGCAGAGGTATAATTCACCCCTCCACTTT. The genes are TRBV28 and TRBJ1-6; unclear D gene. CDR1 is MDHEN, CDR2 SYDVKM, per germline. V gave up 3 bases and J gave up 4 bases, with 13 bases separating them. The CDR3 extends over 16 amino acids.

V usage is TRBV11-2 and J usage is TRBJ2-7; 7 nucleotides agree with TRBD1. The CDR3 is made up of 14 amino acids. The V and J ends lost 5 bases and 7 bases, in that order; junction bases with no gene match: 11. Germline lookup yields CDR1 SGHAT and CDR2 FQNNGV. CDR3 sequence (DNA): TGTGCCAGCAGCCCCGACAGGGAGTCTGGTGAGCAGTACTTC. Its translation: CASSPDRESGEQYF.

This rearrangement joins TRBV5-1 to TRBJ1-2, with 9 bases fitting TRBD1. The trim removed 4 bases at V and 1 base at J, leaving 2 bases unmatched. This CDR3 is built from 14 residues. Germline V gene sequence: CDR1 SGHRS, CDR2 YFSETQ. For the CDR3, the DNA is TGCGCCAGCAGCCAGGACAGGGGTAACTATGGCTACACCTTC. Encoded protein: CASSQDRGNYGYTF.

The rearrangement joins TRBV29-1 to TRBJ2-1; 7 bases are a match to TRBD2. CDR1 SQVTM and CDR2 ANQGSEA come from the germline V gene. With 5 bases clipped from V and 2 bases from J, the junction kept 9 bases outside the gene matches. The length of the CDR3 is 15 residues. The CDR3 DNA sequence: TGCAGCGTTAGTAGGCTCCGGGAGGCCTACAATGAGCAGTTCTTC. Protein: CSVSRLREAYNEQFF.

The V and J genes are TRBV4-2 and TRBJ2-4; a weak D match, TRBD1 (6 bases). V shed 0 bases and J shed 6 bases, with 12 bases lying between them. This CDR3 has 15 residues. Germline V CDR1 and CDR2: LGHNA, YNFKEQ. The CDR3 sequence: CASSQEVRDTNIQYF. For the CDR3, the DNA is TGTGCCAGCAGCCAAGAGGTCAGGGACACAAACATTCAGTACTTC.

V and J are TRBV2 and TRBJ1-5; possible D gene TRBD1, 6 bases. In germline, CDR1 is SNHLY, CDR2 FYNNEI. This CDR3 spans 14 amino acids. Trimming took 11 bases from V and 0 from J, leaving 14 bases between them. CDR3: CAGSAGDSNQPQHF. CDR3 nucleotide sequence: TGTGCCGGCTCAGCAGGGGATAGCAATCAGCCCCAGCATTTT.

Points on this clone: This specimen includes other DNA sequences encoding the same CDR3. V is TRBV7-2 and J is TRBJ1-4, with 10 bases lining up with TRBD1. The V gene end was trimmed by 1 base and the J gene end by 8 bases; junction bases not matched to a gene: 13. CDR1 and CDR2 from the germline V gene are SGHTA and FQGNSA. This CDR3 comprises 18 residues. CDR3 amino acids: CASSLVGGPGQGNEKLFF. Here the CDR3 DNA reads TGTGCCAGCAGCTTAGTAGGGGGTCCGGGACAGGGGAACGAAAAACTGTTTTTT.

This clone was observed a handful of times. The chain couples TRBV19 to TRBJ1-1; the D is unclear. CDR1 and CDR2 from the germline V gene are LNHDA and SQIVND (reference sequence). The CDR3 runs to 14 residues. V was trimmed by 3 bases and J by 4 bases, leaving 12 bases between them. CDR3 DNA sequence: TGTGCCAGTAGTATGCCCCGGCGAGGCACTGAAGCTTTCTTT. Its translation: CASSMPRRGTEAFF.

The table lists this clone with a count of one. The chain recombines TRBV7-2 with TRBJ1-6; the D is unclear. In germline, CDR1 is SGHTA, CDR2 FQGNSA. Trimming left V 5 bases short and J 11 bases short, with 13 bases between. This CDR3 has 13 residues. DNA of the CDR3: TGTGCCAGCAGCCCGTCGAGGGATACACCCCTCCACTTT. Its protein is CASSPSRDTPLHF.

This chain uses TRBV4-3 with TRBJ1-5; D is undetermined. CDR3 length: 14 amino acids. Trimming took 0 bases from V and 7 from J, leaving 10 bases between them. Germline V gene lookup returns CDR1 LGHNA and CDR2 YSLEER. The CDR3: CASSQEVAGQPQHF. In nucleotides, the CDR3 is TGCGCCAGCAGCCAAGAGGTAGCGGGCCAGCCCCAGCATTTT.

The count of this clone is one. The rearrangement joins TRBV19 to TRBJ2-7; maybe TRBD1 (5 bases). This CDR3 contains 15 residues. The V and J ends lost 4 bases and 2 bases respectively, with 15 bases between them. CDR1 is LNHDA, CDR2 SQIVND, per germline (reference sequence). CDR3 sequence: CASSTGRATTYEQYF. Here the CDR3 DNA reads TGTGCCAGTAGTACGGGCAGGGCAACAACCTACGAGCAGTACTTC.

A few counts support this clone. The chain employs TRBV9 and TRBJ2-2; TRBD2 matches 7 bases. This CDR3 spans 17 amino acids. The ends lost 5 bases at V and 4 bases at J; junction bases unmatched: 14. Germline V gives CDR1 SGDLS, CDR2 YYNGEE. The CDR3 sequence: CASSGRDLNRGTGELFF. The CDR3 DNA follows: TGTGCCAGCAGTGGGAGGGATCTCAACCGGGGCACCGGGGAGCTGTTTTTT.

This chain links TRBV6-1 with TRBJ2-7; D might be TRBD2 (6 bases). The V and J ends lost 4 bases and 3 bases respectively, with 10 bases between them. The germline V gene has CDR1 MNHNS and CDR2 SASEGT. The CDR3 totals 13 residues. Here the CDR3 reads CASSAAGNYEQYV. CDR3 DNA: TGTGCCAGCAGTGCGGCGGGGAACTACGAGCAGTACGTC.

This clone was counted a few times. The chain uses TRBV6-1 and TRBJ2-2; 9 bases map to TRBD1. V was pared by 5 bases and J by 4 bases, with 5 bases of the junction left unmatched. Germline V gives CDR1 MNHNS, CDR2 SASEGT. CDR3 length equals 15 residues. The DNA for the CDR3 is TGTGCCAGCAGTCAGAGGACAGGGGCCACCGGGGAGCTGTTTTTT. This translates into CASSQRTGATGELFF.

This chain connects TRBV11-2 to TRBJ1-2; maybe TRBD1 (6 bases). The V gene's germline CDR1 is SGHAT and CDR2 FQNNGV. The CDR3 loop spans 15 amino acids. The V gene lost 1 base and the J gene lost 2 bases, with 11 bases spanning the gap. CDR3 bases: TGTGCCAGCAGCTTAGGGCAGACAGGAAACTATGGCTACACCTTC. Its protein product is CASSLGQTGNYGYTF.

The rearrangement joins TRBV29-1 to TRBJ2-1; D perhaps matches TRBD1 (5 bases). V lost 3 bases and J lost 3, with 9 bases in between. The V gene's germline CDR1 is SQVTM and CDR2 ANQGSEA. The CDR3 has 13 residues. The CDR3 protein is CSVEPDSYNEQFF. DNA of the CDR3: TGCAGCGTTGAGCCAGACAGCTACAATGAGCAGTTCTTC.

This chain joins TRBV5-6 and TRBJ1-5; D is ambiguous. Trimming took off 1 base at V and 6 bases at J, with 8 bases between the two ends. This CDR3 spans 13 amino acids. Germline CDR1 is SGHDT and CDR2 is YYEEEE. The CDR3 coding sequence is TGTGCCAGCAGCTTGACAAATGGTCAGCCCCAGCATTTT. Translating it yields CASSLTNGQPQHF.

This chain connects TRBV29-1 to TRBJ2-7; D is perhaps TRBD1 (5 bases). V shed 7 bases and J shed 1 base, with 17 bases lying between them. The length of the CDR3 is 14 residues. In germline, CDR1 is SQVTM, CDR2 ANQGSEA. CDR3 sequence (DNA): TGCAGCGCGTCCGGTCTGGACATATCCTACGAGCAGTACTTC. Translation: CSASGLDISYEQYF.

This chain connects TRBV5-1 to TRBJ1-6; D is ambiguous. Trimming pared 0 bases from V and 8 bases from J, leaving 12 bases between. This CDR3 is 15 amino acids long. The germline V gene encodes CDR1 SGHRS and CDR2 YFSETQ. DNA for the CDR3: TGCGCCAGCAGCTTGGGAGACGCGGGGTATTCACCCCTCCACTTT. This encodes CASSLGDAGYSPLHF.

The genes are TRBV7-2 and TRBJ2-1; TRBD2 matches at 9 bases. Germline V CDR1 and CDR2: SGHTA, FQGNSA. After removal of 4 bases from V and 4 bases from J, the junction contained 5 bases not matched to a gene. This CDR3 spans 15 amino acids. The CDR3 is CASSSKTSGYNEQFF. For the CDR3, the DNA is TGTGCCAGCAGCTCCAAAACTAGCGGGTACAATGAGCAGTTCTTC.

Comments on this clone: The junction departs from the called germline gene at one end, perhaps through a read error. The V gene is TRBV7-9, the J gene TRBJ2-7, with TRBD1 matching over 9 bases. This CDR3 comprises 13 residues. CDR1 and CDR2 from the germline V gene are SEHNR and FQNEAQ (reference sequence). DNA for the CDR3: TGTTCCAGCAGCTTGGACAGGGGTTACGAGCAGTACTTC. It yields the protein CSSSLDRGYEQYF.

The chain couples TRBV10-3 to TRBJ2-3, with TRBD1 identical over 9 bases. The CDR3 loop spans 14 amino acids. V shed 8 bases, J shed 6 bases, and the junction held 9 bases outside the gene matches. Looked up from germline, CDR1 is ENHRY and CDR2 is SYGVKD. The CDR3 bases are TGTGCCATCGGGGTGACAGGGGGATTCGATACGCAGTATTTT. This sequence encodes CAIGVTGGFDTQYF.

The genes are TRBV9 and TRBJ1-2; 7 bases agree with TRBD1. After removal of 0 bases from V and 3 bases from J, the junction contained 2 bases not matched to a gene. CDR1 and CDR2 (germline): SGDLS, YYNGEE. The CDR3 extends over 14 amino acids. CDR3 loop: CASSVEDRHYGYTF. The CDR3 region has the DNA TGTGCCAGCAGCGTAGAGGACAGGCACTATGGCTACACCTTC.

This clone appeared a few times. The chain combines TRBV4-1 with TRBJ2-3; 7 bases agree with TRBD2. The trim removed 0 bases at V and 8 bases at J, leaving 8 bases unmatched. In germline, CDR1 is MGHRA, CDR2 YSYEKL. This CDR3 spans 15 amino acids. The CDR3 DNA sequence: TGCGCCAGCAGCCAAGAGATCAACGTAGCGGGTACGCAGTATTTT. This translates into CASSQEINVAGTQYF.

V and J are TRBV7-8 and TRBJ2-3, with 9 bases fitting TRBD1. V lost 1 base to trimming and J lost 10 bases; unmatched junction nucleotides: 0. Germline V gene sequence: CDR1 SGHVS, CDR2 FQNEAQ. There are 12 residues in the CDR3. The CDR3 DNA reads as TGTGCCAGCAGCTTAGGGACAGGGGCGCAGTATTTT. Encoded protein: CASSLGTGAQYF. Full variable domain (remainder filled in from reference TRBV7-8 and TRBJ2-3): GAGVSQSPRYKVAKRGQDVALRCDPISGHVSLFWYQQALGQGPEFLTYFQNEAQLDKSGLPSDRFFAERPEGSVSTLKIQRTQQEDSAVYLCASSLGTGAQYFGPGTRLTVL.

In its sample, this clone was seen a few times. The rearrangement links TRBV5-1 to TRBJ2-5; D is ambiguous. Germline loops: CDR1 SGHRS, CDR2 YFSETQ. Trimming took 0 bases from V and 0 from J, leaving 6 bases between them. The CDR3 contains 14 residues. CDR3 coding DNA: TGCGCCAGCAGCTTGGGTACAGACCAAGAGACCCAGTACTTC. Translated: CASSLGTDQETQYF.

The rearrangement uses TRBV5-6 and TRBJ2-7; D is perhaps TRBD1 (6 bases). V lost 2 bases and J lost 2, with 17 bases in between. Germline V gene data show CDR1 as SGHDT and CDR2 as YYEEEE. The CDR3 runs 16 residues. CDR3 sequence: CASSLIGTTQTYEQYF. The DNA of the CDR3 is TGTGCCAGCAGCTTAATCGGGACAACCCAGACCTACGAGCAGTACTTC.